Following are 26 T cell receptor beta chains from one sample sequenced in a study of chemoradiotherapy in HPV16-positive cancers (dated by TCRdb to between 2020 and 2023). Libraries came from the immunoSEQ multiplex PCR assay. TCRdb mirrors the immuneACCESS table, restricted to in-frame sequences. Some clones are absent from its copies; in checked studies, under half trace to an unresolved V gene, and the reason for the others is unknown. The sample data list about 7,600 clones, and about four fifths of these were observed just once. The ten largest clones represent around 3% of the sample. This material consisted of blood, taken from a patient who underwent chemoradiotherapy. Receptors were obtained from a human donor with HPV-associated anogenital cancer.

The rearrangement links TRBV11-2 to TRBJ1-3; 8 bases are shared with TRBD1. Trimming removed 4 bases from V and 4 bases from J; junction bases left unmatched: 6. The CDR3 consists of 15 residues. The germline V gene encodes CDR1 SGHAT and CDR2 FQNNGV. CDR3 region: CASSSLRGLGNTIYF. The DNA for the CDR3 is TGTGCCAGCAGCTCACTCAGGGGGCTCGGAAACACCATATATTTT.

The rearrangement links TRBV2 to TRBJ1-4; D possibly corresponds to TRBD1 (5 bases). This CDR3 spans 15 amino acids. Germline-derived CDR1 and CDR2 are SNHLY and FYNNEI. Deletions cut 7 bases from V and 0 bases from J, with 12 bases between. The CDR3 coding sequence is TGTGCCAGCAAGGACCGAGGGGCAACTAATGAAAAACTGTTTTTT. Translation gives CASKDRGATNEKLFF.

This clone was found once. The chain joins TRBV5-1 to TRBJ1-4; 9 nucleotides match TRBD1. Germline V gene sequence: CDR1 SGHRS, CDR2 YFSETQ. The CDR3 covers 15 residues. The junction had 8 bases not matched to a gene; V was cut back by 4 bases and J by 7 bases. CDR3: CASSLEQGAGEKLFF. The CDR3 DNA reads as TGCGCCAGCAGCCTCGAACAGGGGGCGGGTGAAAAACTGTTTTTT. Full variable domain (missing parts from reference TRBV5-1 and TRBJ1-4): KAGVTQTPRYLIKTRGQQVTLSCSPISGHRSVSWYQQTPGQGLQFLFEYFSETQRNKGNFPGRFSGRQFSNSRSEMNVSTLELGDSALYLCASSLEQGAGEKLFFGSGTQLSVL.

V is TRBV7-8 and J is TRBJ1-2; 9 bases agree with TRBD1. From germline, CDR1 is SGHVS and CDR2 FQNEAQ. The V and J ends lost 4 bases and 4 bases, in that order; junction bases with no gene match: 4. The CDR3 extends over 14 amino acids. CDR3 loop: CASSYRDRVYGYTF. CDR3 sequence (DNA): TGTGCCAGCAGCTATAGGGACAGGGTCTATGGCTACACCTTC.

This rearrangement joins TRBV29-1 to TRBJ2-5; maybe TRBD2 (6 bases). This CDR3 contains 15 residues. CDR1 and CDR2 (germline): SQVTM, ANQGSEA. The ends were cut back, 4 bases at V and 7 bases at J, with 22 bases in the middle. In DNA form, the CDR3 reads TGCAGCGTTGTGGCCTTTACGGGGGATCCCGGGACCCAGTACTTC. Its translation: CSVVAFTGDPGTQYF.

The gene calls are TRBV6-1 and TRBJ2-7; D could derive from TRBD1 or TRBD2 (5 bases each). Germline V lookup: CDR1 MNHNS, CDR2 SASEGT. The V and J ends lost 6 bases and 0 bases respectively, with 12 bases between them. This CDR3 comprises 14 residues. The CDR3 DNA follows: TGTGCCAGCAGAGACGGGACGGACTCCTACGAGCAGTACTTC. Its translation is CASRDGTDSYEQYF.

The rearrangement uses TRBV4-3 and TRBJ2-3; TRBD1 is a possible D gene (5 bases). The V gene's germline CDR1 is LGHNA and CDR2 YSLEER. The CDR3 is made up of 17 amino acids. With 3 bases removed from V and 5 bases from J, the gap between germline ends came to 21 bases. The CDR3 region is CASSQILRGPREDTQYF. The DNA of the CDR3 is TGCGCCAGCAGCCAGATCCTTAGGGGCCCCAGGGAAGATACGCAGTATTTT.

The rearrangement links TRBV7-3 to TRBJ2-3; D not resolved. In germline, CDR1 is SGHTA, CDR2 FQGTGA. This CDR3 has 17 amino acids. V gave up 3 bases and J gave up 2 bases, with 18 bases separating them. DNA of the CDR3: TGTGCCAGCAGCTTTTCTCCCTCGTGGGGATTCACAGATACGCAGTATTTT. Protein: CASSFSPSWGFTDTQYF.

This chain uses TRBV2 with TRBJ1-5; D is possibly TRBD1 (6 bases). The ends were cut back, 3 bases at V and 0 bases at J, with 12 bases in the middle. Germline CDR1 SNHLY, CDR2 FYNNEI. This CDR3 comprises 16 residues. CDR3 sequence (DNA): TGTGCCAGCAGTGATCGGGACACCTATAGCAATCAGCCCCAGCATTTT. This gives the protein CASSDRDTYSNQPQHF.

V usage is TRBV7-9 and J usage is TRBJ2-3, with 8 bases fitting TRBD2. The CDR3 totals 18 residues. Germline-derived CDR1 and CDR2 are SEHNR and FQNEAQ (reference sequence). J gave up 7 bases and V 5 bases, and 20 bases lay outside the gene matches. CDR3 region: CASSPNLSAGGGAYTQYF. DNA for the CDR3: TGTGCCAGCAGCCCTAACCTAAGTGCGGGGGGTGGGGCATATACGCAGTATTTT.

The count of this clone is one. The rearrangement links TRBV15 to TRBJ2-4; D gene uncertain. The germline gives CDR1 LNHNV, CDR2 YYDKDF (reference sequence). CDR3 length: 15 amino acids. V was shortened by 0 bases and J by 6 bases, with 12 bases between the two germline ends. This chain's CDR3 is CATSRDADGTNIQYF. The CDR3 region has the DNA TGTGCCACCAGCAGAGATGCGGACGGAACAAACATTCAGTACTTC. The full variable domain, completed using reference TRBV15 and TRBJ2-4, is DAMVIQNPRYQVTQFGKPVTLSCSQTLNHNVMYWYQQKSSQAPKLLFHYYDKDFNNEADTPDNFQSRRPNTSFCFLDIRSPGLGDTAMYLCATSRDADGTNIQYFGAGTRLSVL.

This clone was detected once. The V gene is TRBV14, the J gene TRBJ1-4; D uncertain. V gave up 5 bases and J gave up 4 bases, with 8 bases separating them. CDR3 length: 13 amino acids. Germline CDR1 is SGHDN and CDR2 is FVKESK. CDR3 in amino acids: CASSWRVNEKLFF. In DNA, the CDR3 is TGTGCCAGCAGCTGGAGGGTTAATGAAAAACTGTTTTTT.

The rearrangement uses TRBV7-8 and TRBJ1-3; 8 nucleotides line up with TRBD1. J lost 4 bases, V lost 1 base, and 6 bases had no gene match. This CDR3 is 16 amino acids long. Looked up from germline, CDR1 is SGHVS and CDR2 is FQNEAQ. The CDR3 region has the DNA TGTGCCAGCAGCTTAGTACAGGGGGAAATCGGAAACACCATATATTTT. Translated, it gives CASSLVQGEIGNTIYF.

This chain joins TRBV6-6 and TRBJ2-1, with a possible D match to TRBD1 (6 bases). Trimming took off 0 bases at V and 7 bases at J, with 10 bases between the two ends. Looked up from germline, CDR1 is MNHNY and CDR2 is SVGAGI (reference sequence). The CDR3 spans 14 residues. The CDR3 loop reads CASSYSAGANEQFF. CDR3 nucleotide sequence: TGTGCCAGCAGTTACTCGGCAGGGGCGAATGAGCAGTTCTTC.

This chain joins TRBV2 and TRBJ1-5, with D unresolved. V lost 4 bases, J lost 3 bases, and 16 bases lay in between. The CDR3 covers 16 residues. CDR1 and CDR2 from the germline V gene are SNHLY and FYNNEI. CDR3 bases: TGTGCCAGCAGTGGAGTCCCTCAATATGACAATCAGCCCCAGCATTTT. Encoded protein: CASSGVPQYDNQPQHF.

The V and J genes are TRBV7-2 and TRBJ2-3; tentative D call: TRBD1 (5 bases). The CDR3 contains 14 residues. The V gene's germline CDR1 is SGHTA and CDR2 FQGNSA. Trimming took 3 bases from V and 4 from J, leaving 11 bases between them. CDR3 loop: CASSLKGASDTQYF. The CDR3 DNA sequence: TGTGCCAGCAGCTTGAAAGGGGCATCAGATACGCAGTATTTT.

The gene calls are TRBV5-5 and TRBJ2-7; TRBD1 aligns across 9 bases. The CDR3 has 15 residues. Trimming took 4 bases from V and 6 from J; bases not matched to a gene: 11. Germline V gene sequence: CDR1 SGHKS, CDR2 YYEKEE (reference sequence). The CDR3 coding sequence is TGTGCCAGCAGCACACCGGGACAGGGATCATTCGAGCAGTACTTC. Translating gives CASSTPGQGSFEQYF.

In its sample, this clone was seen once. The DNA of the CDR3 is TGTGCCAGCAGTTTGAACCAGCCTGGCAATCAGCCCCAGCATTTT. Protein sequence: CASSLNQPGNQPQHF. J is TRBJ1-5 and V is TRBV7-2; D is unresolved. This CDR3 has 15 residues. V lost 6 bases, J lost 2 bases, and 14 bases lay in between. The germline gives CDR1 SGHTA, CDR2 FQGNSA. The full variable domain, completed using reference TRBV7-2 and TRBJ1-5, is GAGVSQSPSNKVTEKGKDVELRCDPISGHTALYWYRQSLGQGLEFLIYFQGNSAPDKSGLPSDRFSAERTGGSVSTLTIQRTQQEDSAVYLCASSLNQPGNQPQHFGDGTRLSIL.

The gene calls are TRBV7-9 and TRBJ1-1; TRBD1 matches at 9 bases. The CDR3 spans 17 residues. CDR1 is SEHNR and CDR2 is FQNEAQ in the germline V gene (reference sequence). V lost 1 base and J lost 0; bases outside the gene matches: 6. For the CDR3, the DNA is TGTGCCAGCAGCTTAGGGGACAGGGTTTTTATGAACACTGAAGCTTTCTTT. The encoded protein is CASSLGDRVFMNTEAFF.

The chain uses TRBV19 and TRBJ1-5, with D unclear. Per germline, CDR1 LNHDA and CDR2 SQIVND (reference sequence). Trimming stripped 6 bases from V and 3 bases from J, with 6 bases between. The length of the CDR3 is 12 residues. CDR3 bases: TGTGCCAGTAGGGAGAACAATCAGCCCCAGCATTTT. Amino acids: CASRENNQPQHF.

This clone was seen a few times. The genes are TRBV5-4 and TRBJ1-4, with 12 bases that match TRBD1. CDR3 length: 15 amino acids. From germline, CDR1 is SGHNT and CDR2 YYREEE (reference sequence). J was trimmed by 4 bases and V by 9 bases; bases with no gene match: 7. The CDR3 DNA follows: TGTGCCACCGGGACAGGGGGCTTGAGTAATGAAAAACTGTTTTTT. Translating gives CATGTGGLSNEKLFF.

This clone appeared a single time. The chain couples TRBV5-5 to TRBJ2-6; the D is unclear. Germline CDR1 is SGHKS and CDR2 is YYEKEE (reference sequence). The CDR3 runs to 14 residues. Trimming took 0 bases from V and 2 from J, leaving 3 bases between them. CDR3: CASSLGAGANVLTF. The CDR3 region has the DNA TGTGCCAGCAGCTTGGGGGCTGGGGCCAACGTCCTGACTTTC.

The chain carries TRBV19 and TRBJ2-6; 8 nucleotides align to TRBD1. The CDR3 consists of 16 residues. With 7 bases clipped from V and 5 bases from J, the junction kept 10 bases outside the gene matches. Germline CDR1 is LNHDA and CDR2 is SQIVND (reference sequence). Here the CDR3 reads CASIGVRGPRANVLTF. In DNA, the CDR3 is TGTGCCAGTATAGGGGTCAGGGGGCCTCGGGCCAACGTCCTGACTTTC.

The V call is TRBV2, the J call TRBJ2-3, with D unresolved. Trimming left V 9 bases short and J 6 bases short, with 7 bases between. The CDR3 contains 10 residues. Germline loops: CDR1 SNHLY, CDR2 FYNNEI. The CDR3 DNA is TGTGCCAGTTGGATGGATACGCAGTATTTT. Encoded protein: CASWMDTQYF.

The V gene is TRBV2, the J gene TRBJ2-3; perhaps D is TRBD1 or TRBD2 (5 bases each). The CDR3 totals 13 residues. Trimming took 8 bases from V and 2 from J, leaving 11 bases between them. CDR1 is SNHLY, CDR2 FYNNEI, per germline. Here the CDR3 DNA reads TGTGCCAGCGGGACCCTACCCACAGATACGCAGTATTTT. Amino acid sequence: CASGTLPTDTQYF.

The chain recombines TRBV29-1 with TRBJ2-5; 7 bases line up with TRBD1. Gene TRBJ2-7 matches the end of the DNA better, so the J call may be wrong. The CDR3 runs 13 residues. Germline V gives CDR1 SQVTM, CDR2 ANQGSEA. CDR3 sequence (DNA): TGCAGCGTTACAGGGGCGGCCTCCTACGAGCAGTACTTC. As protein: CSVTGAASYEQYF.